This T cell receptor (beta chain) was recorded in a study of human T cells and chemical hapten exposure. Study conclusions and caveats: While controls formed fewer of them, expanded TCRs formed significantly more large CDR3 similarity clusters. Patch test score was positively correlated with the counts of PT1 expanded TCRs.

Attachment of unique molecular identifiers to individual cDNA molecules was performed in the library. As processed by the authors: Across samples, TCR counts had a median of around 100,000 and ranged from roughly 20,000 to 690,600. Via MiXCR, TCRdb re-called the RACE reads, giving one row per CDR3 protein. None of the V and J calls come from the authors' own analysis; TCRdb made them. The data contain under 110,000 distinct CDR3 sequences, around 10% of them singletons. V lost 0 bases and J 2 bases, leaving 3 bases between the germline ends. The germline CDR1 and CDR2 sequences are MGHRA and YSYEKL. The CDR3 covers 13 residues. Time point reported: pre-sensitization, week 0. The sample's treatment: therapeutic diphenylcyclopropenone sensitization with weekly scalp DPC. Worth noting for this clonotype: Its antigen is still unknown.

This chain links TRBV4-1 with TRBJ2-3; D gene ambiguous. The sample here was whole blood, taken in connection with sensitization to the hapten diphenylcyclopropenone (DPC). This receptor was obtained from a woman in her forties or fifties with alopecia areata. Some clones in this sample may be carry-over from other donors' samples. The CDR3 region is CASSQDPTDTQYF. In DNA form, the CDR3 reads TGCGCCAGCAGCCAAGATCCCACAGATACGCAGTATTTT.